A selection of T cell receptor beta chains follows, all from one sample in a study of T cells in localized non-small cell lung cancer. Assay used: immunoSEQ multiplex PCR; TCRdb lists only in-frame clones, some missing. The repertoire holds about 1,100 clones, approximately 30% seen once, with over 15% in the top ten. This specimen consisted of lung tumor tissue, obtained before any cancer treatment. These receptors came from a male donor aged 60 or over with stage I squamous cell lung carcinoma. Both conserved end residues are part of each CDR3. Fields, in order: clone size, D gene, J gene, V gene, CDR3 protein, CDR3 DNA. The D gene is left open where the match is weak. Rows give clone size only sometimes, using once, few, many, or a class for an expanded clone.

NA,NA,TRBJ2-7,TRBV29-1,CSVRENSYEQYF,TGCAGCGTACGGGAAAACTCCTACGAGCAGTACTTC
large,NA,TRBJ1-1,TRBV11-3,CASSHRQDMNTEAFF,TGTGCCAGCAGCCACAGACAGGACATGAACACTGAAGCTTTCTTT
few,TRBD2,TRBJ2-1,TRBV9,CASSLRLAGEYNEQFF,TGTGCCAGCAGCCTGAGACTAGCGGGAGAGTACAATGAGCAGTTCTTC
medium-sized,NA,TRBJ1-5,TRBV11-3,CASSLEGVRGQPQHF,TGTGCCAGCAGCTTAGAAGGGGTTCGTGGTCAGCCCCAGCATTTT
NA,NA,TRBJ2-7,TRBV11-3,CASSFGRGPYEQYF,TGTGCCAGCAGCTTCGGGCGGGGTCCCTACGAGCAGTACTTC
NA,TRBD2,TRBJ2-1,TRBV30,CAWKGDSGGNEQFF,TGTGCCTGGAAGGGGGATAGCGGGGGCAATGAGCAGTTCTTC
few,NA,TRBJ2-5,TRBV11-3,CASSSQSTRGAETQYF,TGTGCCAGCAGCTCCCAATCAACACGGGGGGCAGAGACCCAGTACTTC
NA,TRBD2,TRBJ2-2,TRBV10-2,CASMIAGGPTGELFF,TGCGCCAGCATGATAGCGGGAGGCCCCACCGGGGAGCTGTTTTTT
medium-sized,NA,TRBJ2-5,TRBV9,CASGGRTLQETQYF,TGTGCCAGCGGGGGTAGGACTCTCCAAGAGACCCAGTACTTC
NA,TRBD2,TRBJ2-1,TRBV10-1,CASSESGTSEQFF,TGCGCCAGCAGTGAGTCGGGGACTAGCGAGCAGTTCTTC
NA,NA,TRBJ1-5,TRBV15,CATSVTRVDGNQPQHF,TGTGCCACCAGCGTGACTAGGGTCGACGGCAATCAGCCCCAGCATTTT
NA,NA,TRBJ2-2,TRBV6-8,CASRPGPLNTGELFF,TGTGCCAGCAGACCGGGACCTTTAAACACCGGGGAGCTGTTTTTT
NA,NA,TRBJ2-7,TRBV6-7,CASSENDYEQYF,TGTGCCAGCAGTGAAAACGACTACGAGCAGTACTTC
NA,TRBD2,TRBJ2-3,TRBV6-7,CASSYNSGREKQYF,TGTGCCAGCAGTTACAATAGCGGGAGAGAAAAGCAGTATTTT
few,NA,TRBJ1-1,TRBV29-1,CSPKGTSNTEAFF,TGCAGCCCCAAAGGCACCTCCAACACTGAAGCTTTCTTT
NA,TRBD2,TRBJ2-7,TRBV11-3,CASSSLAGGPHEQYF,TGTGCCAGCAGCTCCTTAGCGGGAGGGCCACACGAGCAGTACTTC
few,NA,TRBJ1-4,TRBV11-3,CASSQTGTGNEKLFF,TGTGCCAGCAGCCAAACGGGCACGGGGAATGAAAAACTGTTTTTT
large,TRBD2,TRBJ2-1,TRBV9,CASTDAGGPYVQFF,TGTGCCAGCACAGATGCGGGAGGGCCTTACGTGCAGTTCTTC
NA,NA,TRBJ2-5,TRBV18,CASSPKSRQETQYF,TGTGCCAGCTCACCCAAATCGAGGCAAGAGACCCAGTACTTC
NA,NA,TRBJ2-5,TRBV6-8,CAIRGEAQETQYF,TGTGCCATCAGGGGTGAAGCTCAAGAGACCCAGTACTTC
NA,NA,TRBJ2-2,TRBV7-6,CASSLIGLRSTGELFF,TGTGCCAGCAGCTTGATAGGGCTCCGTTCCACCGGGGAGCTGTTTTTT
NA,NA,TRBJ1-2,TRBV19,CASSIKGGYTF,TGTGCCAGTAGTATCAAGGGAGGCTACACCTTC
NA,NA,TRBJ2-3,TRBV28,CASRPRGLGTDTQYF,TGTGCCAGCAGACCTCGGGGGCTCGGCACAGATACGCAGTATTTT
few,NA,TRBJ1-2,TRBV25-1,CVSSEGGYGYTF,TGTGTCAGCAGTGAAGGGGGCTATGGCTACACCTTC
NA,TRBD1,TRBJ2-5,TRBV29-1,CSYGQGQETQYF,TGCAGCTATGGACAGGGCCAAGAGACCCAGTACTTC
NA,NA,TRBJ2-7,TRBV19,CASSIPPSYEQYF,TGTGCCAGTAGTATACCTCCATCCTACGAGCAGTACTTC
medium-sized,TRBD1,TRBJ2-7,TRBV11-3,CASSLRGGNLWDEQYF,TGTGCCAGCAGCTTAAGAGGGGGCAACTTATGGGACGAGCAGTACTTC
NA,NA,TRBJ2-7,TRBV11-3,CASSLDLYLSYEQYF,TGTGCCAGCAGCTTAGATTTATATCTGTCCTACGAGCAGTACTTC
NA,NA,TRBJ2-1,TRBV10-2,CASSMDTYNEQFF,TGCGCCAGCAGTATGGACACATACAATGAGCAATTCTTC
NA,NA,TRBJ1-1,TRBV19,CVSSLGRGLIAEAFF,TGTGTCAGTAGTCTAGGGAGGGGCCTGATCGCTGAAGCTTTCTTT
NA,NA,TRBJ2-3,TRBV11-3,CASSPEARADTQYF,TGTGCCAGCAGCCCCGAAGCTAGGGCAGATACGCAGTATTTT
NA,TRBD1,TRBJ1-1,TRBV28,CASSSGDRGGTEAFF,TGTGCCAGCAGTTCCGGGGACAGGGGAGGGACTGAAGCTTTCTTT
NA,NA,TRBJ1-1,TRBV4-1,CASSHASVTNTEAFF,TGCGCCAGCAGCCACGCCTCGGTTACGAACACTGAAGCTTTCTTT
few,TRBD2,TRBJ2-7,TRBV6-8,CASSYSGTSLYEQYF,TGTGCCAGCAGTTACTCAGGGACTAGCTTGTACGAGCAGTACTTC
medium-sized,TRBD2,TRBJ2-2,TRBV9,CASSATSGSHGELFF,TGTGCCAGCAGCGCGACTAGCGGGTCTCACGGGGAGCTGTTTTTT
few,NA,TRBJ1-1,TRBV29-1,CSVAQGGTEAFF,TGCAGCGTTGCCCAAGGTGGCACTGAAGCTTTCTTT
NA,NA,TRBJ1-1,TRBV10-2,CASRMMTGWDTEAFF,TGCGCCAGCAGGATGATGACGGGGTGGGACACTGAAGCTTTCTTT
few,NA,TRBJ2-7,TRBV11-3,CASSSQSLPTYEQYF,TGTGCCAGCAGCTCCCAGTCCCTACCTACCTACGAGCAGTACTTC
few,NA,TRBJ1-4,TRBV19,CASSGSGTTNEKLFF,TGTGCCAGTAGTGGATCCGGGACGACGAATGAAAAACTGTTTTTT
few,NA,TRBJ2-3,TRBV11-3,CASRGESGGDTQYF,TGTGCCAGCAGGGGGGAAAGTGGAGGAGATACGCAGTATTTT
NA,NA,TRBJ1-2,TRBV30,CAWSVKGSNGYTF,TGTGCCTGGAGCGTAAAGGGGAGTAACGGCTACACCTTC
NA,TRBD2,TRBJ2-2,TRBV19,CASRMAGGSGELFF,TGTGCCAGTAGAATGGCGGGAGGCTCCGGGGAGCTGTTTTTT
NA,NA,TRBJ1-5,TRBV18,CASSPSNDQPQHF,TGTGCCAGCTCACCAAGCAATGATCAGCCCCAGCATTTT
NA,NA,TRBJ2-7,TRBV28,CASSFESSLPTYEQYF,TGTGCCAGCAGTTTTGAAAGTTCCCTTCCAACCTACGAGCAGTACTTC
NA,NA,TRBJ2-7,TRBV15,CATSKKGPATYEQYF,TGTGCCACCAGCAAAAAGGGACCAGCCACCTACGAGCAGTACTTC
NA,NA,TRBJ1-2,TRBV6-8,CASSSIISWTIINYGYTF,TGTGCCAGCAGTTCCATTATTTCCTGGACAATTATAAACTATGGCTACACCTTC
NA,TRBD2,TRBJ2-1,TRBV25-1,CASSEWTGGLAEQFF,TGTGCCAGCAGTGAATGGACGGGAGGGCTGGCTGAGCAGTTCTTC
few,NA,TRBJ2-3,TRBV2,CASSVWGTDTQYF,TGTGCCAGCAGCGTATGGGGCACAGATACGCAGTATTTT
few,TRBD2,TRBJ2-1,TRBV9,CASTHLAGSSYNEQFF,TGTGCCAGCACCCATCTAGCGGGTAGCTCCTACAATGAGCAGTTCTTC
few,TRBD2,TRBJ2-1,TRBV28,CASSLRLAGGVEQFF,TGTGCCAGCAGTTTGAGACTAGCGGGAGGGGTTGAGCAGTTCTTC